Detailed here is one T cell receptor beta chain. The length of the CDR3 is 15 residues. Germline CDR1 SGDLS, CDR2 YYNGEE. Between the trimmed V and J ends, which lost 0 bases and 3 bases, there was a span of 12 bases. The sample belongs to a study of blood T cell repertoires in COVID-19. Data came from immunoSEQ multiplex PCR; TCRdb stores just in-frame clones and leaves some out. The sample includes 220,000 or so clones, approximately 90% of them seen just once. Ages ranged from roughly 18 to 100 years, with residence in more than 20 US areas. This receptor was identified in a woman between 18 and 30 years old in a cohort exposed to, infected with or recovered from COVID-19 (not recorded which). V is TRBV9 and J is TRBJ2-5, with D tentatively TRBD2 (6 bases). Source material: PBMCs or T cells enriched from blood (not recorded which). DNA for the CDR3: TGTGCCAGCAGCGTAGTCGGGACTGGAGAAGAGACCCAGTACTTC. Translated, it gives CASSVVGTGEETQYF.